The rows below give T cell receptor beta chains drawn from one sample of a study of shared clonotypes between healthy human individuals. TCRdb keeps only in-frame clones here, not all; method: immunoSEQ multiplex PCR. The sample carries some 2,000,000 clones, about 95% recorded once. Sequencing was done on a sample of naive CD8+ T cells sorted from blood. The source is a man aged 18 to 35 in good health. The CDR3 runs from the conserved cysteine through the conserved F or W. Fields, in order: D gene, V gene, J gene, clone size, CDR3 DNA, CDR3 protein. A D gene is named only where the DNA matches it firmly. Part of the rows lack a size; the others show once, few, many or a class for expanded clones.

.	TRBV5-6	TRBJ1-2	.	TGTGCCAGCAGCTCTTGGGCGAGTGCCAGGGGTGGCTACACCTTC	CASSSWASARGGYTF
.	TRBV2	TRBJ1-1	.	TGTGCCAGCAGAAGTGGGGTGGGGGACACTGAAGCTTTCTTT	CASRSGVGDTEAFF
.	TRBV11-2	TRBJ1-3	.	TGTGCCAGCAGCCCACAACCGGTTGGGGCTGATGGAAACACCATATATTTT	CASSPQPVGADGNTIYF
.	TRBV9	TRBJ2-7	.	TGTGCCAGCAGCGTAGAGGATCTCACCTACGAGCAGTACTTC	CASSVEDLTYEQYF
.	TRBV7-9	TRBJ2-2	.	TGTGCCAGCAGCTCAAAAGGGACGGAGAACACCGGGGAGCTGTTTTTT	CASSSKGTENTGELFF
TRBD2	TRBV10-3	TRBJ2-1	.	TGTGCCATCAAAGAGCTGGCGGGAGGCATCAATGAGCAGTTCTTC	CAIKELAGGINEQFF
TRBD2	TRBV11-2	TRBJ2-5	once	TGTGCCAGCAGCTCCACTAGCGGGGGGGACCAAGAGACCCAGTACTTC	CASSSTSGGDQETQYF
.	TRBV6-6	TRBJ2-5	.	TGTGCCAGCAGCCGGGACCCACTGACCCAGTACTTC	CASSRDPLTQYF
.	TRBV11-3	TRBJ2-2	.	TGTGCCAGCAGCTTAGATGGGGGCGGCGGCTCCCCCACCGGGGAGCTGTTTTTT	CASSLDGGGGSPTGELFF
TRBD1	TRBV27	TRBJ2-2	.	TGTGCCAGCAGTTTATCCGGACAGGGCTATACGGGGGCCTTCACCGGGGAGCTGTTTTTT	CASSLSGQGYTGAFTGELFF
.	TRBV27	TRBJ1-1	.	TGTGCCAGCAGTTCGGGACGGAACACTGAAGCTTTCTTT	CASSSGRNTEAFF
.	TRBV28	TRBJ1-5	.	TGTGCCAGCAGTTTAACAGGTCGAGATCAGCCCCAGCATTTT	CASSLTGRDQPQHF
.	TRBV29-1	TRBJ2-5	.	TGCAGCGTGCCGGGACCGATAATTCAAGAGACCCAGTACTTC	CSVPGPIIQETQYF
.	TRBV27	TRBJ1-2	.	TGTGCCAGCAGTCCCGGGGGGGGCTACTATGGCTACACCTTC	CASSPGGGYYGYTF
.	TRBV13	TRBJ2-7	.	TGTGCCAGCAGCTCCAACAGGGATTCCTACGAGCAGTACTTC	CASSSNRDSYEQYF
.	TRBV13	TRBJ2-1	.	TGTGCCAGCAGCTGGGCCAGGGGTGAGCAGTTCTTC	CASSWARGEQFF